Listed below are T cell receptor beta chains from one sample, sequenced in a study of cytomegalovirus exposure and HLA in healthy donors. The table came from immunoSEQ multiplex PCR; TCRdb's copy has only in-frame clones and leaves some out. The table includes some 180,000 clones, around 82% detected once. Sequences were obtained from PBMCs. Receptors were obtained from a woman aged 25-40 years in good health and CMV-seronegative. Both conserved end residues are part of each CDR3. Each record gives: J gene, clone size, D gene, V gene, CDR3 DNA, CDR3 protein. The D gene is left open where the match is weak. The listing skips clone size in some rows; elsewhere it reads once, few, many or a size class.

j_call: TRBJ2-2; clone_size: .; d_call: TRBD2; v_call: TRBV4-2; cdr3_nt: TGTGCCAGCAGCCGCGTTCTAGCGGGGGGGACGAACACCGGGGAGCTGTTTTTT; cdr3_aa: CASSRVLAGGTNTGELFF
j_call: TRBJ1-1; clone_size: .; d_call: .; v_call: TRBV19; cdr3_nt: TGTGCCAGTAGTCCCCGACAGGAGAACACTGAAGCTTTCTTT; cdr3_aa: CASSPRQENTEAFF
j_call: TRBJ2-3; clone_size: .; d_call: .; v_call: TRBV5-1; cdr3_nt: TGCGCCAGCAGCCCGGACTTACTCACAGATACGCAGTATTTT; cdr3_aa: CASSPDLLTDTQYF
j_call: TRBJ2-5; clone_size: .; d_call: .; v_call: TRBV27; cdr3_nt: TGTGCCAGCAGTTTAGGTACAGGAGGGCTGTGGACCCAGTACTTC; cdr3_aa: CASSLGTGGLWTQYF
j_call: TRBJ1-1; clone_size: .; d_call: .; v_call: TRBV6-1; cdr3_nt: TGTGCCAGCAGTGTAGGACCGACAGGCTGGAACACTGAAGCTTTCTTT; cdr3_aa: CASSVGPTGWNTEAFF
j_call: TRBJ1-1; clone_size: .; d_call: TRBD1; v_call: TRBV4-1; cdr3_nt: TGCGCCAGCAGCCCGACGGGACAGGGGCGGGTGGAAGCTTTCTTT; cdr3_aa: CASSPTGQGRVEAFF
j_call: TRBJ1-5; clone_size: .; d_call: .; v_call: TRBV25-1; cdr3_nt: TGTGCCAGCAGTGAAGGGCTCAATCAGCCCCAGCATTTT; cdr3_aa: CASSEGLNQPQHF
j_call: TRBJ2-7; clone_size: .; d_call: .; v_call: TRBV6-5; cdr3_nt: TGTGCCAGCAGTTACGGGGGGGCTCCCTACGAGCAGTACTTC; cdr3_aa: CASSYGGAPYEQYF
j_call: TRBJ2-7; clone_size: .; d_call: TRBD2; v_call: TRBV13; cdr3_nt: TGTGCCAGCAGCCCCCACCCGGGGGGGAGCAACGAGCAGTACTTC; cdr3_aa: CASSPHPGGSNEQYF
j_call: TRBJ2-7; clone_size: .; d_call: TRBD1; v_call: TRBV6-1; cdr3_nt: TGTGCCAGCAGTATAGCCGGGACAGGGGGCCACGAGCAGTACTTC; cdr3_aa: CASSIAGTGGHEQYF
j_call: TRBJ2-1; clone_size: .; d_call: .; v_call: TRBV9; cdr3_nt: TGTGCCAGCAGCGTAGACGGGAGATTCCATGAGCAGTTCTTC; cdr3_aa: CASSVDGRFHEQFF
j_call: TRBJ2-7; clone_size: .; d_call: TRBD1; v_call: TRBV29-1; cdr3_nt: TGCAGCGTTGAAGACTGGGGGACAGCCTCTAAGGGGGTCTACGAGCAGTACTTC; cdr3_aa: CSVEDWGTASKGVYEQYF
j_call: TRBJ2-7; clone_size: .; d_call: .; v_call: TRBV6-1; cdr3_nt: TGTGCCAGCAGCGGACAGAACTACTACGAGCAGTACTTC; cdr3_aa: CASSGQNYYEQYF
j_call: TRBJ2-1; clone_size: .; d_call: TRBD1; v_call: TRBV9; cdr3_nt: TGTGCCAGCAGCACATGGACAGGGTACAATGAGCAGTTCTTC; cdr3_aa: CASSTWTGYNEQFF
j_call: TRBJ1-4; clone_size: .; d_call: TRBD1; v_call: TRBV7-8; cdr3_nt: TGTGCCAGCAGCCCCAGACAGGGAAATGAAAAACTGTTTTTT; cdr3_aa: CASSPRQGNEKLFF
j_call: TRBJ1-6; clone_size: .; d_call: .; v_call: TRBV2; cdr3_nt: TGTGCCAGCTATAGAGGGGACAACTATAATTCACCCCTCCACTTT; cdr3_aa: CASYRGDNYNSPLHF
j_call: TRBJ2-7; clone_size: few; d_call: .; v_call: TRBV28; cdr3_nt: TGTGCCAGCAGTTTCCGCGGGGCCGAGCAGTACTTC; cdr3_aa: CASSFRGAEQYF
j_call: TRBJ1-2; clone_size: once; d_call: TRBD1; v_call: TRBV5-4; cdr3_nt: TGTGCCAGCAGCTTGATAACTAACAGGGGGGAAGGCTACACCTTC; cdr3_aa: CASSLITNRGEGYTF
j_call: TRBJ2-7; clone_size: .; d_call: TRBD2; v_call: TRBV7-9; cdr3_nt: TGTGCCAGCAGCTGGACTAGCGGGCGGTACGAGCAGTACTTC; cdr3_aa: CASSWTSGRYEQYF
j_call: TRBJ1-6; clone_size: .; d_call: .; v_call: TRBV7-2; cdr3_nt: TGTGCCAGCAGCAAGGAGGGGAGCTCCTATAATTCACCCCTCCACTTT; cdr3_aa: CASSKEGSSYNSPLHF
j_call: TRBJ1-5; clone_size: few; d_call: TRBD1; v_call: TRBV2; cdr3_nt: TGTGCCAGCAGTCGACAGGGATGGAGCAATCAGCCCCAGCATTTT; cdr3_aa: CASSRQGWSNQPQHF
j_call: TRBJ2-7; clone_size: few; d_call: .; v_call: TRBV7-6; cdr3_nt: TGTGCCAGCAGCCGCGGACAGTCCGCCACCTACGAGCAGTACTTC; cdr3_aa: CASSRGQSATYEQYF
j_call: TRBJ1-5; clone_size: few; d_call: TRBD1; v_call: TRBV6-6; cdr3_nt: TGTGCCAGCAGGACTAATGCAGGGGGCGGAGGTCAGCCCCAGCATTTT; cdr3_aa: CASRTNAGGGGQPQHF